Sequencing of this T cell receptor beta chain was carried out in a study of shared clonotypes between healthy human individuals. Study-level background: Plates per donor: three CD4 naive, three CD4 memory, two CD8 naive, one CD8 memory. Study-wide findings and caveats: Some clonotypes were shared by all four sorted-subset donors, while others were not shared. The non-shared ones had lower generation probabilities than the shared ones.

With regard to this clone: Its antigen is unknown.

Clones were read by immunoSEQ multiplex PCR, and TCRdb kept only the in-frame ones, dropping some. In the table there are hundreds of thousands of clones, around three quarters of which are singletons. The sample was memory CD4+ T cells sorted from blood. The subset denotes: CD45RA-negative fraction. This sequence was found in a woman aged 30 to 39 in good health.

CDR3 amino acids: CASSLNGRTQFF. DNA for the CDR3: TGTGCCAGCAGCTTAAACGGGAGAACCCAGTTCTTC. This sequence joins TRBV13 and TRBJ2-1, with D possibly being TRBD2 (6 bases). V lost 2 bases, J lost 13 bases, and 12 bases lay in between. There are 12 residues in the CDR3. CDR1 is PRHDT and CDR2 is FYEKMQ in the germline V gene (reference sequence).